This T cell receptor (beta chain) was profiled in a study of blood T cell repertoires in COVID-19 (dated by TCRdb to 2019 to 2021). Background for the entire study: Collaborator samples came from the United States, Italy and Spain and covered acute and convalescent phases of COVID-19. The prospective study material was composed of cDNA or gDNA derived from T cells, B-cell-depleted T cells, or PBMCs. Subjects who had been exposed to COVID-19, were actively infected with it, or had recovered from it provided the deeply sampled blood TCRbeta repertoires that made up the dataset. The repertoires were released in a freely available public database intended as a resource for research on the immune response to SARS-CoV-2. The samples were drawn from the first 160 participants of the ongoing ImmuneRACE study and from under 1,500 subjects provided by 6 global collaborators. Nearly every sample came with metadata listing a de-identified subject ID, COVID-19 status, age in years and sex. Where available, HLA class I and class II types were taken from metadata supplied by the sample provider and were not determined by assay-based typing.

Results and caveats for the whole study, not just this receptor: How much clinical and demographic metadata was included differed by source and by participant, and the metadata was provided uncurated.

Participants in the prospective study were aged roughly 18 to 89 years, lived in under 30 United States geographic areas, and enrolled through a virtual design. Cohort assignment in the prospective study relied on participant-reported clinical history from a screening survey and a study questionnaire. ImmuneRACE Cohort 3 recovered participants were defined by two consecutive negative NP/OP PCR tests, healthcare professional clearance, or symptom resolution. In the prospective study, mobile phlebotomists collected whole blood, serum and a nasopharyngeal or oropharyngeal swab from each participant. Over a roughly 2-month period, participants in the prospective study had the option of providing additional blood draws and questionnaires. Before DNA extraction, prospective study blood samples were shipped either frozen or at room temperature. To note about this clone: It lacks a known antigen. No per-base quality is available; no much larger clone lies one base away.

TCRbeta CDR3 regions were amplified from genomic DNA by means of the immunoSEQ Assay, a bias-controlled multiplex PCR. Under the source paper's analysis protocol: The number of nucleated cells in each sample was estimated by amplification of reference gene primers within the assay. Sequence reads were collapsed and filtered to measure the absolute abundance of every unique TCRbeta CDR3 rearrangement. For each sample, productive Simpson clonality was calculated as the square root of Simpson's diversity index across productive rearrangements. TCRdb limited this immuneACCESS table to in-frame rearrangements with V and J called. A share of clones is missing; checked studies link under half to unresolved V genes, and the rest is unexplained. That table gives V, J and clone size, and the DNA gave D and trimming. In this sample the table shows some 390,000 clones, 75% to 90% of which occur a single time. 0.95% to 1.3% of the sample is taken by the ten largest.

Reading from cysteine to phenylalanine, the CDR3 counts 14 amino acids. Only CDR3 DNA is held: 42 bases, read in frame from base 1. V and J lose 0 bases and 10 bases, and a span of 10 bases separates them. In the germline V gene, CDR1 corresponds to MRHNA and CDR2 to SNTAGT. This clonotype was sampled from a man aged 30 to 39 who had recovered from COVID-19. The receptor chain draws on TRBV6-4 and TRBJ1-6, with no confident D gene call. The specimen sequenced was PBMCs or T cells enriched from blood (not recorded which). CDR3 sequence: CASSDSEGGSPLHF. In nucleotides, the sequence is TGTGCCAGCAGTGACTCCGAGGGTGGGTCACCCCTCCACTTT.